A single sample gave rise to the 15 T cell receptor beta chains below, sequenced in a study of T-cell memory formation after mild COVID-19. TCRdb re-derived calls from the 5' RACE reads in MiXCR, one entry per CDR3 protein. The sample consists of about 440,000 distinct CDR3 sequences, around 20% of them appearing once. The sequenced sample consisted of PBMCs or a T cell subset sorted from them (not recorded which). These TCRs come from an adult woman who had mild COVID-19 (a few samples of this study predate the infection). Cell type and time point are not known.

The genes are TRBV12-3 or TRBV12-4 and TRBJ2-3; D is perhaps TRBD1 (5 bases). The V and J ends lost 5 bases and 0 bases respectively, with 12 bases between them. The CDR3 is 15 residues long. CDR3 sequence (DNA): TGTGCCAGCAGTCAATGGACATCTAGCACAGATACGCAGTATTTT. Protein: CASSQWTSSTDTQYF.

This clonotype occurred a few times. This chain uses TRBV7-9 with TRBJ1-1; D is unresolved. Germline CDR1 is SEHNR and CDR2 is FQNEAQ (reference sequence). V was clipped by 1 base and J by 10 bases, with 10 bases between them. The length of the CDR3 is 12 residues. The CDR3 DNA sequence: TGTGCCAGCAGCTTAGGCCCCGCAGGAGCTTTCTTT. It translates to CASSLGPAGAFF.

This clonotype was found many times. V gene TRBV12-3 or TRBV12-4 combines with J gene TRBJ2-5; 8 bases line up with TRBD2. Unmatched junction bases numbered 5, after V lost 4 bases and J lost 7 bases. This CDR3 has 13 residues. CDR3 amino acids: CASSSGTSWTQYF. CDR3 coding DNA: TGTGCCAGCAGTTCCGGGACTAGTTGGACCCAGTACTTC.

This clonotype came up a few times. The chain is built from TRBV5-6 and TRBJ1-2; D is undetermined. Germline V lookup: CDR1 SGHDT, CDR2 YYEEEE. The CDR3 is 13 residues long. The V gene lost 3 bases and the J gene lost 3 bases, with 9 bases spanning the gap. This CDR3 reads CASSSPAYYGYTF. Written as DNA, the CDR3 is TGTGCCAGCAGCTCCCCGGCGTACTATGGCTACACCTTC.

The chain joins TRBV12-3 or TRBV12-4 to TRBJ2-5; 14 bases match TRBD2. This CDR3 is 13 amino acids long. With 5 bases clipped from V and 11 bases from J, the junction kept 4 bases outside the gene matches. The CDR3 nucleotides are TGTGCCAGCAGTCCGGGACTAGCGGGGGTACAGTACTTC. It codes for CASSPGLAGVQYF.

The rearrangement uses TRBV9 and TRBJ1-1; D remains ambiguous. CDR1 is SGDLS and CDR2 is YYNGEE in the germline V gene. The ends were cut back, 3 bases at V and 4 bases at J, with 10 bases in the middle. This CDR3 is 13 amino acids long. The CDR3 spells CASSAAVGTEAFF. As DNA, the CDR3 is TGTGCCAGCAGCGCCGCGGTCGGCACTGAAGCTTTCTTT.

This clonotype was seen more than once but under ten times. The V call is TRBV9, the J call TRBJ2-1; D possibly corresponds to TRBD2 (6 bases). Germline V gives CDR1 SGDLS, CDR2 YYNGEE. V shed 4 bases and J shed 3 bases, with 14 bases lying between them. The CDR3 extends over 15 amino acids. The CDR3: CASSPPDYNYNEQFF. The CDR3 region has the DNA TGTGCCAGCAGCCCCCCGGACTATAACTACAATGAGCAGTTCTTC.

This clonotype came up a few times. This chain uses TRBV5-1 with TRBJ1-1; 9 bases agree with TRBD1. Looked up from germline, CDR1 is SGHRS and CDR2 is YFSETQ. Losses at the gene ends were 3 bases for V and 0 bases for J; bases not matched to a gene: 9. The CDR3 is 17 amino acids. CDR3 protein: CASSSLAGTGLNTEAFF. As DNA, the CDR3 is TGCGCCAGCAGCTCCCTAGCCGGGACAGGGCTGAACACTGAAGCTTTCTTT.

The V call is TRBV20-1, the J call TRBJ2-1; TRBD2 aligns across 11 bases. Germline assignment: CDR1 DFQATT and CDR2 SNEGSKA (reference sequence). CDR3 length: 15 residues. Trimming at V came to 6 bases and at J to 1 base, leaving 5 bases not matched to a gene. This chain's CDR3 is CSAQTSGISYNEQFF. The CDR3 DNA reads as TGCAGTGCCCAGACTAGCGGGATTTCCTACAATGAGCAGTTCTTC.

This clonotype came up a few times. In nucleotides, the CDR3 is TGCAGCGTGACAGGGGGCAGCTCCTACAATGAGCAGTTCTTC. This translates into CSVTGGSSYNEQFF. This chain uses TRBV29-1 with TRBJ2-1, with TRBD1 matching 10 bases. This CDR3 spans 14 amino acids. In germline, CDR1 is SQVTM, CDR2 ANQGSEA. The V and J ends lost 6 bases and 0 bases, in that order; junction bases with no gene match: 2.

The V call is TRBV19, the J call TRBJ1-6; D call uncertain. Looked up from germline, CDR1 is LNHDA and CDR2 is SQIVND (reference sequence). V was pared by 8 bases and J by 2 bases, with 16 bases between. This CDR3 has 16 amino acids. As DNA, the CDR3 is TGTGCCAGTCGACCTCCGGCGGTGGCCTATAATTCACCCCTCCACTTT. The encoded protein is CASRPPAVAYNSPLHF.

The V call is TRBV5-5, the J call TRBJ1-1; possible D gene TRBD1, 5 bases. V lost 6 bases and J lost 2, with 11 bases in between. CDR3 length equals 13 residues. Germline assignment: CDR1 SGHKS and CDR2 YYEKEE (reference sequence). The CDR3, as DNA: TGTGCCAGCATGTACGGGGGTAACACTGAAGCTTTCTTT. It specifies CASMYGGNTEAFF.

This clonotype was seen a handful of times. The J gene is TRBJ2-1, the V gene TRBV12-3 or TRBV12-4, with D unresolved. Trimming removed 2 bases from V and 12 bases from J, with 8 bases in between. The length of the CDR3 is 11 residues. The CDR3 loop reads CASSLSLRQFF. In nucleotides, the CDR3 is TGTGCCAGCAGTTTATCTTTAAGGCAGTTCTTC.

This clonotype was picked up many times. The rearrangement uses TRBV7-3 and TRBJ2-3; tentatively, D is TRBD2 (5 bases). This CDR3 is built from 14 residues. Trimming took 2 bases from V and 2 from J, leaving 8 bases between them. Germline values: CDR1 SGHTA, CDR2 FQGTGA. The CDR3 DNA is TGTGCCAGCAGCTTAGGCGGACTCACAGATACGCAGTATTTT. Translated, it gives CASSLGGLTDTQYF.

The gene calls are TRBV12-3 or TRBV12-4 and TRBJ1-6; D ambiguous. V dropped 10 bases and J dropped 7 bases, with 14 bases sitting between them. This CDR3 region has 13 residues. The CDR3 region is CATRAEENSPLHF. The CDR3 DNA reads as TGTGCCACCCGGGCCGAAGAGAATTCACCCCTCCACTTT.